This record looks at one T cell receptor (beta chain) sequence and its context. Assay: immunoSEQ multiplex PCR; the TCRdb copy retains only in-frame clones and omits some. This repertoire shows roughly 250,000 clones, 81% found once; its top ten account for about 2.9%. This sample is part of a study of blood T cell repertoires in COVID-19. Per the germline V gene, CDR1 is LNHNV and CDR2 is YYDKDF (reference sequence). The length of the CDR3 is 15 residues. Trimming stripped 0 bases from V and 6 bases from J, with 12 bases between. The receptor was isolated from a woman aged 55-69 years with active or convalescent COVID-19. This rearrangement joins TRBV15 to TRBJ1-5; weak D call: TRBD1 (6 bases). What was sequenced was peripheral blood. CDR3 amino acids: CATSRDRVGGQPQHF. CDR3 coding DNA: TGTGCCACCAGCAGAGACAGGGTAGGGGGTCAGCCCCAGCATTTT.